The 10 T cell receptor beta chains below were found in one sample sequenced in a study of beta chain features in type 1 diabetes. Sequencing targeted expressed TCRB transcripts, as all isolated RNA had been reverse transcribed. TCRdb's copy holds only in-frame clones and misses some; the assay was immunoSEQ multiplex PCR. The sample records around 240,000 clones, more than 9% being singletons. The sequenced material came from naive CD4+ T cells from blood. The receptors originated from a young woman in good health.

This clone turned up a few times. The CDR3 DNA reads TGTGCCACCAGGGAGGGGCAGGGAAACACCATATATTTT. This codes for CATREGQGNTIYF. The chain recombines TRBV6-6 with TRBJ1-3, with D perhaps matching TRBD1 (5 bases). CDR1 is MNHNY, CDR2 SVGAGI, per germline (reference sequence). CDR3 length equals 13 residues. V was pared by 10 bases and J by 4 bases, with 14 bases between.

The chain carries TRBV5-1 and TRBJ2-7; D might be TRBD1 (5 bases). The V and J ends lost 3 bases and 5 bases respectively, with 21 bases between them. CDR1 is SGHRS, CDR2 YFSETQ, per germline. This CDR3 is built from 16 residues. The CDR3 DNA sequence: TGCGCCAGCAGCTACACCACGGTCTTCCAGGGCAACGAGCAGTACTTC. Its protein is CASSYTTVFQGNEQYF.

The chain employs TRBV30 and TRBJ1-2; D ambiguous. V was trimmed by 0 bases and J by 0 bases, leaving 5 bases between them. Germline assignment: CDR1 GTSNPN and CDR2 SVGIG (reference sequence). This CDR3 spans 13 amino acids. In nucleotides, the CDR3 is TGTGCCTGGAGTGTAGCCGCTAACTATGGCTACACCTTC. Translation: CAWSVAANYGYTF.

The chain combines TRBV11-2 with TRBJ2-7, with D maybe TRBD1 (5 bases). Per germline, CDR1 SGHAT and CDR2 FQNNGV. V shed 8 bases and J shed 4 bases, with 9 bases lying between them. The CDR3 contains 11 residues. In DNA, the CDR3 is TGTGCCAGCGGGGCAGCATACGAGCAGTACTTC. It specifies CASGAAYEQYF.

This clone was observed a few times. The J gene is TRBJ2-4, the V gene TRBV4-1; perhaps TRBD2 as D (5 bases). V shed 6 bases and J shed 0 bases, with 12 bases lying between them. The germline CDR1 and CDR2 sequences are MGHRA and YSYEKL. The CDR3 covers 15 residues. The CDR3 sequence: CASSPDGLAKNIQYF. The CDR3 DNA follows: TGCGCCAGCAGTCCGGACGGACTAGCCAAAAACATTCAGTACTTC.

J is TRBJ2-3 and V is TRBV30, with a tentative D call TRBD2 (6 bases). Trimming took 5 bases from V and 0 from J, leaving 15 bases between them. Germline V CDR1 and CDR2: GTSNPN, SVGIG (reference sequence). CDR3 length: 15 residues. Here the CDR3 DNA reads TGTGCCTGGGGAGCCGGGACTGGTAGCACAGATACGCAGTATTTT. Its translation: CAWGAGTGSTDTQYF.

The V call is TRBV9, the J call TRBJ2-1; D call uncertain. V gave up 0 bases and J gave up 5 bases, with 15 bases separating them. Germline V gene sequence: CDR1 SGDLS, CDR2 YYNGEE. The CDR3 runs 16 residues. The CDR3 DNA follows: TGTGCCAGCAGCGTAGTAGGCTTACCCACAGACAATGAGCAGTTCTTC. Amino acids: CASSVVGLPTDNEQFF.

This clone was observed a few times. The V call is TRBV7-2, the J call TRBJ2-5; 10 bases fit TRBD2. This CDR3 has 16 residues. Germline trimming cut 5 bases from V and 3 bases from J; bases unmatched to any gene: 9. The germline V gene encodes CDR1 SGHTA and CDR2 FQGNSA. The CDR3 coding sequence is TGTGCCAGCAGCCTCAGGCGCCTAGCGGGGGAAGAGACCCAGTACTTC. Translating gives CASSLRRLAGEETQYF.

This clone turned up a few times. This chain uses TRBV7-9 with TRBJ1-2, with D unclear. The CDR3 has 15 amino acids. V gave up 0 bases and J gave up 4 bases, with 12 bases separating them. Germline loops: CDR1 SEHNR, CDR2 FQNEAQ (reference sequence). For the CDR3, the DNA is TGTGCCAGCAGCTTAGCGAGAGCAGGCCGCTATGGCTACACCTTC. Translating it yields CASSLARAGRYGYTF.

DNA of the CDR3: TGCGCCAGCAGCCTGGGACATTCCACAGATACGCAGTATTTT. Its translation: CASSLGHSTDTQYF. The chain links TRBV5-1 to TRBJ2-3; a weak D match, TRBD1 (6 bases). Germline V lookup: CDR1 SGHRS, CDR2 YFSETQ. The CDR3 is 14 residues long. V lost 4 bases and J lost 2, with 11 bases in between. Drawing the rest from reference TRBV5-1 and TRBJ2-3, the complete variable domain is KAGVTQTPRYLIKTRGQQVTLSCSPISGHRSVSWYQQTPGQGLQFLFEYFSETQRNKGNFPGRFSGRQFSNSRSEMNVSTLELGDSALYLCASSLGHSTDTQYFGPGTRLTVL.